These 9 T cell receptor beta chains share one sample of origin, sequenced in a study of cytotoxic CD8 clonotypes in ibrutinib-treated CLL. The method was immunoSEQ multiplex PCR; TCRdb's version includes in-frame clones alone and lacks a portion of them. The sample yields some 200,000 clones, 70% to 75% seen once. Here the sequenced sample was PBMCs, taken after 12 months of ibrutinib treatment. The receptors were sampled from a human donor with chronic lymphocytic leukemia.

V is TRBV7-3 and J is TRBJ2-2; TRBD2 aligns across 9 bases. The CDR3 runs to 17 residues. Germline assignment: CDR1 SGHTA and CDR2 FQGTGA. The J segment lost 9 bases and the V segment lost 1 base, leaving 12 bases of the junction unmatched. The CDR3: CASSLRLKASGTRELFF. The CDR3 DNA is TGTGCCAGCAGCTTAAGACTCAAGGCTAGCGGGACTAGGGAGCTGTTTTTT. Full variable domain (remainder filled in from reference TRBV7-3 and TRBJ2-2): GAGVSQTPSNKVTEKGKYVELRCDPISGHTALYWYRQSLGQGPEFLIYFQGTGAADDSGLPNDRFFAVRPEGSVSTLKIQRTERGDSAVYLCASSLRLKASGTRELFFGEGSRLTVL.

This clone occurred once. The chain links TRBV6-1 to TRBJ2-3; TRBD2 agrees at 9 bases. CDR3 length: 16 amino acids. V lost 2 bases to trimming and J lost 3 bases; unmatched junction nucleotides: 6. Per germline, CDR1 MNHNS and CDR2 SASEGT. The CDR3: CASSEWGLAGTDTQYF. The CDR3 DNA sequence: TGTGCCAGCAGTGAATGGGGTCTAGCGGGGACAGATACGCAGTATTTT.

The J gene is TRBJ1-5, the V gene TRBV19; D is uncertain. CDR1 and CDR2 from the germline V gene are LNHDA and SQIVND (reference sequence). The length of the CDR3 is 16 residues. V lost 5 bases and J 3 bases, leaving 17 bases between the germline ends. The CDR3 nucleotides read TGTGCCAGTAGTGCGCCGGGGAGAGCCTCCAATCAGCCCCAGCATTTT. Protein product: CASSAPGRASNQPQHF.

The CDR3 loop reads CASSFREVGGGYTF. In DNA, the CDR3 is TGTGCCAGCAGCTTTCGTGAGGTTGGCGGAGGCTACACCTTC. The rearrangement uses TRBV7-2 and TRBJ1-2; D gene unclear. The germline V gene encodes CDR1 SGHTA and CDR2 FQGNSA. This CDR3 contains 14 residues. With 3 bases removed from V and 8 bases from J, the gap between germline ends came to 16 bases.

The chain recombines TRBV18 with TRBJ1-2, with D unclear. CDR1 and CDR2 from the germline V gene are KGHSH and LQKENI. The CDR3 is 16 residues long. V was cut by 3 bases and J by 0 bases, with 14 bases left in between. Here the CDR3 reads CASSPRGGPTNYGYTF. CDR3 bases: TGTGCCAGCTCACCCCGGGGAGGGCCGACTAACTATGGCTACACCTTC.

In nucleotides, the CDR3 is TGTGCCACCAGCAGAGAATTTGCAGGGGGCAGGTATAATTCACCCCTCCACTTT. Translated: CATSREFAGGRYNSPLHF. The chain is built from TRBV15 and TRBJ1-6; 8 bases align to TRBD1. The CDR3 contains 18 residues. Germline V lookup: CDR1 LNHNV, CDR2 YYDKDF (reference sequence). V shed 0 bases and J 4 bases; nucleotides not matched to a gene: 8.

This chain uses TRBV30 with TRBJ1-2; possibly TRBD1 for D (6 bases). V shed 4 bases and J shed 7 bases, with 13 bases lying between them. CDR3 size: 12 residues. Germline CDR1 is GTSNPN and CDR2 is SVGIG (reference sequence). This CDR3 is CAWNNQGSGYTF. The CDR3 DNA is TGTGCCTGGAACAACCAGGGGTCTGGCTACACCTTC.

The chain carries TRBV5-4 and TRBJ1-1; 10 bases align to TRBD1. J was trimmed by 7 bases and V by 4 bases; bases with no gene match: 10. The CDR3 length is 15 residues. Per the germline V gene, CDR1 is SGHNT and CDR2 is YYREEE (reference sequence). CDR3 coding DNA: TGTGCCAGCAGCCATGGGACAGGGGAAGCGCGTGAAGCTTTCTTT. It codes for CASSHGTGEAREAFF. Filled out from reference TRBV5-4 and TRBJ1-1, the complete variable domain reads ETGVTQSPTHLIKTRGQQVTLRCSSQSGHNTVSWYQQALGQGPQFIFQYYREEENGRGNFPPRFSGLQFPNYSSELNVNALELDDSALYLCASSHGTGEAREAFFGQGTRLTVV.

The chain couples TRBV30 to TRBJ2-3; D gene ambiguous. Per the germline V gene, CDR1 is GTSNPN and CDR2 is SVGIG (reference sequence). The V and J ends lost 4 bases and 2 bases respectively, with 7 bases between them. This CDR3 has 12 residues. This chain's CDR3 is CAWKGFTDTQYF. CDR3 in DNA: TGTGCCTGGAAAGGGTTCACAGATACGCAGTATTTT.